This T cell receptor (beta chain) derives from a study of T cells in Graves' hyperthyroidism and ophthalmopathy. The overall study: Blood was drawn when the patient was first diagnosed and still untreated. Whole-study results and caveats: A 13 V-J signature model discriminated ophthalmopathy versus stable hyperthyroidism. Also found in blood were most expanded thyroid clonotypes above 0.001.

Researchers amplified the TCR beta CDR3 regions from RNA transcripts. The TCR CDR3 first-round RT-PCR relied on the HTBI primer set. TCRdb reprocessed the multiplex PCR reads with MiXCR, giving one entry per CDR3 protein. The table shows 360,000 or so distinct CDR3 sequences, with about 20% occurring only once. Many counts were recorded for this clonotype. Antigen unknown. This CDR3 comprises 14 residues. Germline loops: CDR1 SNHLY, CDR2 FYNNEI. The V end lost 3 bases, the J end lost 3 bases, and 11 bases lay between the germline ends. The V call is TRBV2, the J call TRBJ1-1, with no clear D. The sample was blood. The source is a woman aged 18-29 years with Graves' hyperthyroidism. The CDR3 loop reads CASSESSLDTEAFF. CDR3 nucleotide sequence: TGTGCCAGCAGTGAGTCCAGCCTTGACACTGAAGCTTTCTTT.